These 10 T cell receptor beta chains came from one sample sequenced in a study of T cell repertoires in cytomegalovirus infection. TCRdb reanalysed the reads using MiXCR and keeps one entry per CDR3 protein. The sample includes approximately 280,000 distinct CDR3 sequences, about 20% of them seen just once. No cognate antigen is known for these TCRs. The sample was cultured PBMCs, taken from culture after CMV antigen stimulation. The receptors derive from a human donor in good health (CMV status not recorded). Some clones in this sample may be carry-over from other donors' samples.

In this sample, this clonotype turned up many times. This chain links TRBV4-1 with TRBJ2-7, with 7 bases that match TRBD1. The germline gives CDR1 MGHRA, CDR2 YSYEKL. V shed 2 bases, J shed 5 bases, and the junction held 9 bases outside the gene matches. The CDR3 covers 15 residues. The CDR3 sequence is CASSQHWTGRNEQYF. The CDR3 region has the DNA TGCGCCAGCAGCCAACATTGGACAGGTCGGAACGAGCAGTACTTC.

V gene TRBV6-2 or TRBV6-3 combines with J gene TRBJ2-7; D remains unclear. Per germline, CDR1 MNHEY and CDR2 SVGEGT. V lost 5 bases and J 0 bases, leaving 17 bases between the germline ends. This CDR3 is 16 amino acids long. The CDR3 coding sequence is TGTGCCAGCAGTCCCCTCGGAAGGTCCCTCTCCTACGAGCAGTACGTC. Encoded protein: CASSPLGRSLSYEQYV.

The rearrangement uses TRBV2 and TRBJ2-1, with no clear D. Trimming removed 4 bases at V and 0 bases at J, with 10 bases between. The CDR3 is 15 amino acids. Germline CDR1 and CDR2: SNHLY and FYNNEI. The CDR3 bases are TGTGCCAGCAGTGGCCAGCTAAACTCCTACAATGAGCAGTTCTTC. Residues: CASSGQLNSYNEQFF.

This clonotype was seen only a few times. CDR3 in DNA: TGTGCCAGCAGTGTGAGCGACAGGGGTACAGATACGCAGTATTTT. Its protein product is CASSVSDRGTDTQYF. The genes are TRBV6-1 and TRBJ2-3; 8 bases map to TRBD1. CDR1 is MNHNS, CDR2 SASEGT, per germline. The CDR3 is 15 residues long. The trim removed 4 bases at V and 3 bases at J, leaving 6 bases unmatched.

This clonotype was observed a few times. CDR3 bases: TGTGCCAGTAGTATTGGGGTAAGGCGGTACGTC. This translates into CASSIGVRRYV. The rearrangement uses TRBV19 and TRBJ2-7; D is ambiguous. The CDR3 covers 11 residues. The V gene's germline CDR1 is LNHDA and CDR2 SQIVND (reference sequence). Deletions cut 3 bases from V and 12 bases from J, with 12 bases between.

CDR3 amino acids: CSARDRTGETGELFF. In DNA, the CDR3 is TGCAGTGCTAGAGACAGGACAGGGGAGACCGGGGAGCTGTTTTTT. V usage is TRBV20-1 and J usage is TRBJ2-2; 9 bases agree with TRBD1. This CDR3 is built from 15 residues. With 0 bases clipped from V and 5 bases from J, the junction kept 4 bases outside the gene matches. CDR1 DFQATT and CDR2 SNEGSKA come from the germline V gene (reference sequence).

This clonotype was detected only a few times. V is TRBV12-3 or TRBV12-4 and J is TRBJ1-1, with 9 bases matching TRBD1. With 6 bases clipped from V and 6 bases from J, the junction kept 5 bases outside the gene matches. The CDR3 contains 13 residues. The CDR3 loop reads CASSSTGGPEAFF. The CDR3 DNA reads TGTGCCAGCAGCTCCACAGGGGGCCCTGAAGCTTTCTTT.

J is TRBJ1-4 and V is TRBV6-5; TRBD1 matches at 10 bases. The CDR3 is made up of 15 amino acids. Losses at the gene ends were 6 bases for V and 8 bases for J; bases not matched to a gene: 9. Germline V gene data show CDR1 as MNHEY and CDR2 as SVGAGI. CDR3 nucleotides: TGTGCCAGCAGCCTCTCTGGGACAGGGGTAGAAAAACTGTTTTTT. Translated, it gives CASSLSGTGVEKLFF.

This clonotype was counted a few times. The rearrangement links TRBV15 to TRBJ2-2, with 14 bases fitting TRBD2. CDR3 length equals 19 residues. The V segment lost 0 bases and the J segment 6 bases; nucleotides outside the gene matches: 9. CDR1 and CDR2 from the germline V gene are LNHNV and YYDKDF (reference sequence). CDR3 sequence (DNA): TGTGCCACCAGCAGAGATAAGGGGACTAGCGGGAGAGGGTCCGGGGAGCTGTTTTTT. Encoded protein: CATSRDKGTSGRGSGELFF.

This clonotype was found many times. The chain employs TRBV7-2 and TRBJ2-1, with D perhaps TRBD2 (6 bases). This CDR3 contains 13 residues. The germline CDR1 and CDR2 sequences are SGHTA and FQGNSA. Trimming left V 1 base short and J 14 bases short, with 15 bases between. CDR3 sequence reads: CASSLGAERREFF. In DNA, the CDR3 is TGTGCCAGCAGCTTAGGAGCGGAGCGGAGGGAGTTCTTC. The variable domain in full, with the rest retrieved from reference TRBV7-2 and TRBJ2-1, is GAGVSQSPSNKVTEKGKDVELRCDPISGHTALYWYRQSLGQGLEFLIYFQGNSAPDKSGLPSDRFSAERTGGSVSTLTIQRTQQEDSAVYLCASSLGAERREFFGPGTRLTVL.